The 27 T cell receptor beta chains listed next were all sequenced from one sample in a study of blood T cell repertoires in COVID-19. Assay used: immunoSEQ multiplex PCR; TCRdb lists only in-frame clones, some missing. The table includes 250,000 to 300,000 clones, around 85% detected once. Material: peripheral blood. The receptors originated from a man aged 45 to 65 with active or convalescent COVID-19.

CDR3 bases: TGTGCCAGCAGTGGACAGGGGGTGTACTATGGCTACACCTTC. Translation: CASSGQGVYYGYTF. The chain recombines TRBV2 with TRBJ1-2; 9 nucleotides match TRBD1. CDR3 length: 14 amino acids. The V gene end was trimmed by 4 bases and the J gene end by 3 bases; junction bases not matched to a gene: 3. Germline CDR1 SNHLY, CDR2 FYNNEI.

V and J are TRBV28 and TRBJ1-2, with TRBD1 matching over 9 bases. The CDR3 runs 18 residues. CDR1 and CDR2 from the germline V gene are MDHEN and SYDVKM. Trimming cost V 7 bases and J 7 bases; bases outside gene matches: 22. CDR3 DNA: TGTGCCAGCATCACTCCCACCGGGACAGGGCTAGCAGGTCGTGGCTACACCTTC. Residues: CASITPTGTGLAGRGYTF.

The V gene is TRBV4-3, the J gene TRBJ2-4, with 8 bases identical to TRBD2. Germline trimming cut 4 bases from V and 1 base from J; bases unmatched to any gene: 3. Germline CDR1 and CDR2: LGHNA and YSLEER. The CDR3 spans 15 residues. CDR3 DNA: TGCGCCAGCAGCCTTAGCGGGACGGCCAAAAACATTCAGTACTTC. It yields the protein CASSLSGTAKNIQYF.

The J gene is TRBJ2-7, the V gene TRBV12-3 or TRBV12-4, with D possibly being TRBD2 (5 bases). The CDR3 extends over 13 amino acids. Trimming pared 1 base from V and 3 bases from J, leaving 7 bases between. CDR3 amino acids: CASSLGRDYEQYF. DNA for the CDR3: TGTGCCAGCAGTTTAGGTCGGGACTACGAGCAGTACTTC.

This clone was seen only a few times. V and J are TRBV10-3 and TRBJ2-3; TRBD2 might be the D (6 bases). V lost 6 bases and J 0 bases, leaving 10 bases between the germline ends. Germline values: CDR1 ENHRY, CDR2 SYGVKD. The CDR3 sequence is 14 residues long. The CDR3 here is CAIRGLKSTDTQYF. In DNA, the CDR3 is TGTGCCATCAGAGGACTAAAGAGCACAGATACGCAGTATTTT.

The chain joins TRBV9 to TRBJ2-5; 9 nucleotides line up with TRBD2. The germline V gene has CDR1 SGDLS and CDR2 YYNGEE. CDR3 size: 16 residues. J gave up 2 bases and V 0 bases, and 5 bases lay outside the gene matches. In DNA, the CDR3 is TGTGCCAGCAGCGTAGGGCGGGAGGGCCAACAAGAGACCCAGTACTTC. It yields the protein CASSVGREGQQETQYF.

J is TRBJ2-3 and V is TRBV4-1; TRBD2 agrees at 9 bases. Per germline, CDR1 MGHRA and CDR2 YSYEKL. The CDR3 consists of 19 residues. V lost 1 base to trimming and J lost 7 bases; unmatched junction nucleotides: 18. CDR3 sequence (DNA): TGCGCCAGCAGCCAAGGTTACCAAGTGACTAGCGGAACCCTAAATACGCAGTATTTT. Translating gives CASSQGYQVTSGTLNTQYF.

The genes are TRBV11-1 and TRBJ1-2; 8 bases match TRBD1. The CDR3 is 14 residues long. Unmatched junction bases numbered 7, after V lost 5 bases and J lost 5 bases. Germline V CDR1 and CDR2: SGHAT, FQDESV (reference sequence). Written as DNA, the CDR3 is TGTGCCAGCAGCCCTGGACAGGGTAGTTATGGCTACACCTTC. The encoded protein is CASSPGQGSYGYTF.

This chain links TRBV19 with TRBJ1-6; tentative D call: TRBD1 (5 bases). V was pared by 6 bases and J by 4 bases, with 10 bases between. This CDR3 has 14 residues. In germline, CDR1 is LNHDA, CDR2 SQIVND (reference sequence). The CDR3 region is CASRQQEYNSPLHF. CDR3 nucleotide sequence: TGTGCCAGTAGACAACAGGAGTATAATTCACCCCTCCACTTT.

V and J are TRBV2 and TRBJ2-5; 7 positions match TRBD1. This CDR3 is 12 amino acids long. V lost 11 bases, J lost 0 bases, and 3 bases stayed unmatched. CDR1 is SNHLY, CDR2 FYNNEI, per germline. CDR3 DNA: TGTGCCGGGGGACAGCACCAAGAGACCCAGTACTTC. Protein: CAGGQHQETQYF.

This clone came up once. This chain uses TRBV7-3 with TRBJ2-6; weak D call: TRBD1 (6 bases). The germline CDR1 and CDR2 sequences are SGHTA and FQGTGA. Between the trimmed V and J ends, which lost 2 bases and 2 bases, there was a span of 13 bases. CDR3 size: 17 residues. The DNA for the CDR3 is TGTGCCAGCAGCTTATTTCCGCCAGGGGCTGGGGCCAACGTCCTGACTTTC. This codes for CASSLFPPGAGANVLTF.

J is TRBJ2-2 and V is TRBV19, with 7 bases that match TRBD2. The CDR3 runs to 19 residues. Losses at the gene ends were 1 base for V and 7 bases for J; bases not matched to a gene: 18. Germline assignment: CDR1 LNHDA and CDR2 SQIVND (reference sequence). The CDR3 protein is CASSIGRSSAGAGSGELFF. The DNA for the CDR3 is TGTGCCAGTAGTATAGGTCGCAGTTCGGCGGGAGCGGGAAGCGGGGAGCTGTTTTTT.

The chain uses TRBV7-9 and TRBJ2-1; TRBD2 is a possible D gene (7 bases). V was shortened by 1 base and J by 0 bases, with 16 bases between the two germline ends. CDR1 and CDR2 (germline): SEHNR, FQNEAQ (reference sequence). CDR3 length: 18 residues. CDR3 sequence: CASSLGTGGLSSYNEQFF. The DNA of the CDR3 is TGTGCCAGCAGCTTAGGAACGGGGGGCCTGAGCTCCTACAATGAGCAGTTCTTC.

The chain couples TRBV30 to TRBJ1-2, with unresolved D. Per the germline V gene, CDR1 is GTSNPN and CDR2 is SVGIG (reference sequence). Deletions cut 7 bases from V and 4 bases from J, with 7 bases between. CDR3 size: 10 residues. In nucleotides, the CDR3 is TGTGCCTCCTCTCTCTATGGCTACACCTTC. As protein: CASSLYGYTF.

On this clone: One end of the junction does not line up with germline, which may come from a read error. The chain carries TRBV29-1 and TRBJ2-1; D possibly corresponds to TRBD2 (6 bases). Germline lookup yields CDR1 SQVTM and CDR2 ANQGSEA. The CDR3 is 14 amino acids. In nucleotides, the CDR3 is TGCAGCGTGACCTGGGCGGGATCCTATAATGAGCAGTTCTTC. This translates into CSVTWAGSYNEQFF.

The V gene is TRBV3-1 (or the pseudogene TRBV3-2), the J gene TRBJ2-5, with TRBD2 matching 13 bases. CDR1 and CDR2 from the germline V gene are LGHDT and YNNKEL (reference sequence). Trimming at V came to 5 bases and at J to 3 bases, leaving 3 bases not matched to a gene. The CDR3 has 15 residues. CDR3 loop: CASSAGLAGEETQYF. The CDR3 region has the DNA TGTGCCAGCAGCGCAGGACTAGCGGGAGAAGAGACCCAGTACTTC.

The table lists this clone with a few counts. The J gene is TRBJ2-7, the V gene TRBV29-1, with D perhaps TRBD2 (5 bases). Trimming shortened V by 5 bases and J by 9 bases, and 20 bases separated the two germline ends. Looked up from germline, CDR1 is SQVTM and CDR2 is ANQGSEA. This CDR3 is built from 13 residues. The CDR3 DNA sequence: TGCAGCGTTCTTGACGGAACTACGAGCGGGCAGTACTTC. This translates into CSVLDGTTSGQYF.

The chain joins TRBV7-2 to TRBJ1-1; tentative D call: TRBD1 (5 bases). The germline V gene has CDR1 SGHTA and CDR2 FQGNSA. This CDR3 region has 12 residues. V lost 3 bases to trimming and J lost 12 bases, with 14 bases between them. CDR3 DNA: TGTGCCAGCAGCTTCCGACAGCGCGGTACTTTCTTT. Amino acids: CASSFRQRGTFF.

The V gene is TRBV5-5, the J gene TRBJ1-2; TRBD1 might be the D (6 bases). The CDR3 extends over 15 amino acids. Per the germline V gene, CDR1 is SGHKS and CDR2 is YYEKEE (reference sequence). Between the trimmed V and J ends, which lost 4 bases and 6 bases, there was a span of 19 bases. The CDR3 nucleotides read TGTGCCAGCAGCCAAGGGTCGGGGGGCAGGGATGGCTACACCTTC. This gives the protein CASSQGSGGRDGYTF. The complete variable domain, with remaining parts taken from reference TRBV5-5 and TRBJ1-2, reads DAGVTQSPTHLIKTRGQQVTLRCSPISGHKSVSWYQQVLGQGPQFIFQYYEKEERGRGNFPDRFSARQFPNYSSELNVNALLLGDSALYLCASSQGSGGRDGYTFGSGTRLTVV.

This chain's CDR3 is CASSQTLGTGRNEKLFF. The CDR3 DNA reads TGTGCCAGCAGCCAAACCCTGGGGACAGGCCGAAACGAAAAACTGTTTTTT. The V and J genes are TRBV4-2 and TRBJ1-4; 8 bases are shared with TRBD1. V trimming: 2 bases; J trimming: 8 bases; junction bases outside the gene matches: 13. The length of the CDR3 is 17 residues. Germline V CDR1 and CDR2: LGHNA, YNFKEQ.

This chain links TRBV5-6 with TRBJ2-3, with 13 positions matching TRBD2. The V segment lost 5 bases and the J segment 5 bases; nucleotides outside the gene matches: 5. Germline lookup yields CDR1 SGHDT and CDR2 YYEEEE. This CDR3 spans 15 amino acids. DNA of the CDR3: TGTGCCAGCAGGGAACTAGCGGGAGGGGAAGATACGCAGTATTTT. Protein sequence: CASRELAGGEDTQYF.

This rearrangement joins TRBV11-2 to TRBJ1-1; 8 bases map to TRBD1. This CDR3 has 15 amino acids. J lost 1 base, V lost 6 bases, and 7 bases had no gene match. The germline gives CDR1 SGHAT, CDR2 FQNNGV. The CDR3 here is CASSTGQGRNTEAFF. As DNA, the CDR3 is TGTGCCAGCAGTACAGGACAGGGCCGGAACACTGAAGCTTTCTTT.

The rearrangement joins TRBV6-5 to TRBJ1-5; D is undetermined. Germline V gene data show CDR1 as MNHEY and CDR2 as SVGAGI. The V and J ends lost 6 bases and 0 bases respectively, with 12 bases between them. The CDR3 is 15 amino acids. CDR3 loop: CASRLRQNSNQPQHF. The CDR3 coding sequence is TGTGCCAGCAGACTCCGACAAAATAGCAATCAGCCCCAGCATTTT.

The rearrangement links TRBV9 to TRBJ1-5; no clear D gene. CDR3 length: 13 residues. Germline values: CDR1 SGDLS, CDR2 YYNGEE. V dropped 0 bases and J dropped 7 bases, with 8 bases sitting between them. The CDR3 spells CASSVGPTQPQHF. The CDR3 bases are TGTGCCAGCAGCGTAGGCCCTACCCAGCCCCAGCATTTT.

V usage is TRBV9 and J usage is TRBJ2-5; D perhaps matches TRBD2 (5 bases). The V end was cut by 5 bases, the J end by 5 bases, with 22 bases between. The CDR3 loop spans 16 amino acids. Germline assignment: CDR1 SGDLS and CDR2 YYNGEE. DNA of the CDR3: TGTGCCAGCAGTGCTAGCCGCCCTCCGGCCGGGGAGACCCAGTACTTC. Residues: CASSASRPPAGETQYF.

The table lists this clone with a count of one. The chain joins TRBV6-6 to TRBJ2-1; TRBD2 agrees at 10 bases. The germline CDR1 and CDR2 sequences are MNHNY and SVGAGI (reference sequence). The length of the CDR3 is 15 residues. The trim removed 6 bases at V and 6 bases at J, leaving 8 bases unmatched. The CDR3 region has the DNA TGTGCCAGCAGCCCAACTAGCGGGGCGCCCAATGAGCAGTTCTTC. This translates into CASSPTSGAPNEQFF.

The chain combines TRBV27 with TRBJ2-7, with 8 bases fitting TRBD2. CDR3 length: 14 residues. J was trimmed by 5 bases and V by 6 bases; bases with no gene match: 9. Germline-derived CDR1 and CDR2 are MNHEY and SMNVEV (reference sequence). The CDR3 spells CASSFSGSRHEQYF. The CDR3 DNA is TGTGCCAGCAGCTTCAGCGGGAGTCGGCACGAGCAGTACTTC.